The entry below gives a single TCR beta chain sequence along with its context. Its antigen is still unknown. Libraries were prepared by immunoSEQ multiplex PCR; TCRdb keeps only in-frame clonotypes and omits some of them. Here the sample spans fewer than 350,000 clones, roughly 88% being singletons. CDR1 and CDR2 (germline): MNHEY, SMNVEV (reference sequence). The CDR3 contains 15 residues. V lost 5 bases to trimming and J lost 2 bases, with 14 bases between them. This entry belongs to a study of cytomegalovirus exposure and HLA in healthy donors. Study observations and caveats: For cytomegalovirus status, the classifier reportedly gave diagnoses with high specificity and sensitivity. Clusters of TCRs from the first cohort tended to co-occur in the roughly 120 validation repertoires (as a later analysis found). Most observed TCR sequences were rare, whereas some public TCRs were detected in many donors. Cytomegalovirus association was listed for 164 TCR beta chains.

The sequenced material came from PBMCs. The TCR comes from a woman aged 18-35 years in good health and CMV-seronegative. The chain employs TRBV27 and TRBJ2-3, with D perhaps TRBD1 (6 bases). Here the CDR3 reads CASSPLGQPTDTQYF. CDR3 DNA: TGTGCCAGCAGTCCCCTCGGACAGCCCACAGATACGCAGTATTTT.